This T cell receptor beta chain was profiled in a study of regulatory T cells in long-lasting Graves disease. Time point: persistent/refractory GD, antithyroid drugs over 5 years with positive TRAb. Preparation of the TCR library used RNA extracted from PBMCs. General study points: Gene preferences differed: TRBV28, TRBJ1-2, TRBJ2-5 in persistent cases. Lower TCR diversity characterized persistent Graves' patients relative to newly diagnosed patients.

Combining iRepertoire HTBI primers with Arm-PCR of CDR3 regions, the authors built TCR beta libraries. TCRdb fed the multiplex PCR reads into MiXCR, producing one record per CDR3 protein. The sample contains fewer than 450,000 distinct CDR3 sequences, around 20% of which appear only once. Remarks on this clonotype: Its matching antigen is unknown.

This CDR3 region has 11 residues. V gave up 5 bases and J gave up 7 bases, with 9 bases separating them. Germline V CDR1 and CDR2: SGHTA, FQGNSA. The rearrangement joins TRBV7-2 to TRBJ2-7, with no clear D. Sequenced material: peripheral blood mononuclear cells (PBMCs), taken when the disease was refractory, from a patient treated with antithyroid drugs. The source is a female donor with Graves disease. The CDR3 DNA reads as TGTGCCAGCAGCCCCCATGAGGAGCAGTACTTC. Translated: CASSPHEEQYF.